These T cell receptor beta chains were read from a single sample in a study of OX40 agonist ivuxolimab in advanced cancers. Assay used: immunoSEQ multiplex PCR; TCRdb lists only in-frame clones, some missing. The sample holds 65,000 to 95,000 clones, roughly 94% seen once. The source was CD4+ or CD8+ T cells sorted from blood, collected in a trial of the OX40 agonist ivuxolimab. These receptors were obtained from an adult with an advanced solid tumor such as melanoma, head and neck, liver or kidney cancer. Both conserved end residues are part of each CDR3. A D gene is named only where the DNA matches it firmly. Expanded clones are given a class, and other clones once, few, many or no size at all.

>.|.|TRBV13|TRBJ1-1
TGTGCCAGCAGCCTCAGGGGTTTCAACACTGAAGCTTTCTTT
CASSLRGFNTEAFF
>.|.|TRBV6-5|TRBJ1-2
TGTGCCAGCAGTACAACCAACTATGGCTACACCTTC
CASSTTNYGYTF
>TRBD1|.|TRBV28|TRBJ1-1
TGTGCCAGCAGTTGGGGACCGGGACAGGGGACGGCTGAAGCTTTCTTT
CASSWGPGQGTAEAFF
>.|.|TRBV4-1|TRBJ2-5
TGCGCCAGCAGCCAAGATATCCAGGGTAGGGAGACCCAGTACTTC
CASSQDIQGRETQYF
>.|once|TRBV28|TRBJ1-5
TGTGCCAGCAGTCAGCCCCAGCATTTT
CASSQPQHF
>TRBD1|.|TRBV18|TRBJ2-5
TGTGCCAGCTCACCATTTCTCGAGGGGGCGGGAGAGACCCAGTACTTC
CASSPFLEGAGETQYF
>TRBD1|.|TRBV30|TRBJ1-1
TGTGCCTGGAGCTGGACAGGGCGACTGAACACTGAAGCTTTCTTT
CAWSWTGRLNTEAFF
>.|.|TRBV7-7|TRBJ2-5
TGTGCCAGCAGCCTCTTTAGCAACAGGGATGAGACCCAGTACTTC
CASSLFSNRDETQYF
>.|medium-sized|TRBV6-6|TRBJ1-1
TGTGCCAGCATCCAATCGAGGGGAGCTGAAGCTTTCTTT
CASIQSRGAEAFF
>TRBD1|.|TRBV27|TRBJ1-1
TGTGCCAGCAGACCACAGGGGGGCACTGAAGCTTTCTTT
CASRPQGGTEAFF
>.|.|TRBV6-1|TRBJ1-5
TGTGCCAGCAGTGAGTTAGCCCCCAATCAGCCCCAGCATTTT
CASSELAPNQPQHF
>.|.|TRBV27|TRBJ1-4
TGTGCCAGTTCTGGCTTAGGGTTTGAAAAACTGTTTTTT
CASSGLGFEKLFF
>.|.|TRBV27|TRBJ1-1
TGTGCCAGCAGTTTAATCCCTGGGGTAACTGAAGCTTTCTTT
CASSLIPGVTEAFF
>TRBD1|.|TRBV10-3|TRBJ1-2
TGTGCCATCAGTCCGCCGGGACAGGTGTTCGGCTACACCTTC
CAISPPGQVFGYTF
>TRBD1|.|TRBV29-1|TRBJ2-7
TGCAGCGTCAGAGGACAGGGGGCACCCAACGAGCAGTACTTC
CSVRGQGAPNEQYF
>.|.|TRBV7-2|TRBJ2-7
TGTGCCAGCAGCTTCCAAGGACAGTACTACGAGCAGTACTTC
CASSFQGQYYEQYF
>.|.|TRBV6-1|TRBJ1-4
TGTGCCAGCAGTGAGGATCCCGAGGACGATGAAAAACTGTTTTTT
CASSEDPEDDEKLFF
>.|.|TRBV7-9|TRBJ2-5
TGTGCCAGCGACAAGGGGAAAGAGACCCAGTACTTC
CASDKGKETQYF
>.|.|TRBV10-2|TRBJ2-1
TGCGCCAGCAGTGAGAACTCCTACAATGAGCAGTTCTTC
CASSENSYNEQFF
>TRBD1|.|TRBV9|TRBJ1-4
TGTGCCAGCAGACAGGGGGCAAAGGGTGAAAAACTGTTTTTT
CASRQGAKGEKLFF
>TRBD1|once|TRBV9|TRBJ1-2
TGTGCCAGCAGCGTTAGCCCTCAATCCTGGGACAGCTATGGCTACACCTTC
CASSVSPQSWDSYGYTF
>.|.|TRBV9|TRBJ1-2
TGTGCCAGCAGCGAGGTGGATGGAGGCTACACCTTC
CASSEVDGGYTF
>.|.|TRBV11-2|TRBJ1-2
TGTGCCAGCAGCTTCGACCCGCGGCTAGACATCTACACCTTC
CASSFDPRLDIYTF
>TRBD1|.|TRBV7-9|TRBJ1-1
TGTGCCAGCGGGAGGGGGCTCGGCACTGAAGCTTTCTTT
CASGRGLGTEAFF
>.|.|TRBV23-1|TRBJ1-1
TGCGAGGTCTGGGGGGCGAACACTGAAGCTTTCTTT
CEVWGANTEAFF
>TRBD1|.|TRBV4-1|TRBJ1-4
TGCGCCAGCAGCGGGACAGGGGTTAATGAAAAACTGTTTTTT
CASSGTGVNEKLFF